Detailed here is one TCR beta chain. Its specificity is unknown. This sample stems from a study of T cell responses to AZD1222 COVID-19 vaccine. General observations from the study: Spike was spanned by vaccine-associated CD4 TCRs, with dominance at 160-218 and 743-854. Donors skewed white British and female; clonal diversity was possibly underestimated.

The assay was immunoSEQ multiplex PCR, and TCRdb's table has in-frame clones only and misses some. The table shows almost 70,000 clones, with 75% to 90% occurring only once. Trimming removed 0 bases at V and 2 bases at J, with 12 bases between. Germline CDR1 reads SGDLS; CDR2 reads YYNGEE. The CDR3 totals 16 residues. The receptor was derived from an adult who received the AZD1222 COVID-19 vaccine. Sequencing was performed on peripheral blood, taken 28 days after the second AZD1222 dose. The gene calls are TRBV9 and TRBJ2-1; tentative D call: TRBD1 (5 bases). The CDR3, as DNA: TGTGCCAGCAGCGTAGGGGGCAGGGCAACCTACAATGAGCAGTTCTTC. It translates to CASSVGGRATYNEQFF.